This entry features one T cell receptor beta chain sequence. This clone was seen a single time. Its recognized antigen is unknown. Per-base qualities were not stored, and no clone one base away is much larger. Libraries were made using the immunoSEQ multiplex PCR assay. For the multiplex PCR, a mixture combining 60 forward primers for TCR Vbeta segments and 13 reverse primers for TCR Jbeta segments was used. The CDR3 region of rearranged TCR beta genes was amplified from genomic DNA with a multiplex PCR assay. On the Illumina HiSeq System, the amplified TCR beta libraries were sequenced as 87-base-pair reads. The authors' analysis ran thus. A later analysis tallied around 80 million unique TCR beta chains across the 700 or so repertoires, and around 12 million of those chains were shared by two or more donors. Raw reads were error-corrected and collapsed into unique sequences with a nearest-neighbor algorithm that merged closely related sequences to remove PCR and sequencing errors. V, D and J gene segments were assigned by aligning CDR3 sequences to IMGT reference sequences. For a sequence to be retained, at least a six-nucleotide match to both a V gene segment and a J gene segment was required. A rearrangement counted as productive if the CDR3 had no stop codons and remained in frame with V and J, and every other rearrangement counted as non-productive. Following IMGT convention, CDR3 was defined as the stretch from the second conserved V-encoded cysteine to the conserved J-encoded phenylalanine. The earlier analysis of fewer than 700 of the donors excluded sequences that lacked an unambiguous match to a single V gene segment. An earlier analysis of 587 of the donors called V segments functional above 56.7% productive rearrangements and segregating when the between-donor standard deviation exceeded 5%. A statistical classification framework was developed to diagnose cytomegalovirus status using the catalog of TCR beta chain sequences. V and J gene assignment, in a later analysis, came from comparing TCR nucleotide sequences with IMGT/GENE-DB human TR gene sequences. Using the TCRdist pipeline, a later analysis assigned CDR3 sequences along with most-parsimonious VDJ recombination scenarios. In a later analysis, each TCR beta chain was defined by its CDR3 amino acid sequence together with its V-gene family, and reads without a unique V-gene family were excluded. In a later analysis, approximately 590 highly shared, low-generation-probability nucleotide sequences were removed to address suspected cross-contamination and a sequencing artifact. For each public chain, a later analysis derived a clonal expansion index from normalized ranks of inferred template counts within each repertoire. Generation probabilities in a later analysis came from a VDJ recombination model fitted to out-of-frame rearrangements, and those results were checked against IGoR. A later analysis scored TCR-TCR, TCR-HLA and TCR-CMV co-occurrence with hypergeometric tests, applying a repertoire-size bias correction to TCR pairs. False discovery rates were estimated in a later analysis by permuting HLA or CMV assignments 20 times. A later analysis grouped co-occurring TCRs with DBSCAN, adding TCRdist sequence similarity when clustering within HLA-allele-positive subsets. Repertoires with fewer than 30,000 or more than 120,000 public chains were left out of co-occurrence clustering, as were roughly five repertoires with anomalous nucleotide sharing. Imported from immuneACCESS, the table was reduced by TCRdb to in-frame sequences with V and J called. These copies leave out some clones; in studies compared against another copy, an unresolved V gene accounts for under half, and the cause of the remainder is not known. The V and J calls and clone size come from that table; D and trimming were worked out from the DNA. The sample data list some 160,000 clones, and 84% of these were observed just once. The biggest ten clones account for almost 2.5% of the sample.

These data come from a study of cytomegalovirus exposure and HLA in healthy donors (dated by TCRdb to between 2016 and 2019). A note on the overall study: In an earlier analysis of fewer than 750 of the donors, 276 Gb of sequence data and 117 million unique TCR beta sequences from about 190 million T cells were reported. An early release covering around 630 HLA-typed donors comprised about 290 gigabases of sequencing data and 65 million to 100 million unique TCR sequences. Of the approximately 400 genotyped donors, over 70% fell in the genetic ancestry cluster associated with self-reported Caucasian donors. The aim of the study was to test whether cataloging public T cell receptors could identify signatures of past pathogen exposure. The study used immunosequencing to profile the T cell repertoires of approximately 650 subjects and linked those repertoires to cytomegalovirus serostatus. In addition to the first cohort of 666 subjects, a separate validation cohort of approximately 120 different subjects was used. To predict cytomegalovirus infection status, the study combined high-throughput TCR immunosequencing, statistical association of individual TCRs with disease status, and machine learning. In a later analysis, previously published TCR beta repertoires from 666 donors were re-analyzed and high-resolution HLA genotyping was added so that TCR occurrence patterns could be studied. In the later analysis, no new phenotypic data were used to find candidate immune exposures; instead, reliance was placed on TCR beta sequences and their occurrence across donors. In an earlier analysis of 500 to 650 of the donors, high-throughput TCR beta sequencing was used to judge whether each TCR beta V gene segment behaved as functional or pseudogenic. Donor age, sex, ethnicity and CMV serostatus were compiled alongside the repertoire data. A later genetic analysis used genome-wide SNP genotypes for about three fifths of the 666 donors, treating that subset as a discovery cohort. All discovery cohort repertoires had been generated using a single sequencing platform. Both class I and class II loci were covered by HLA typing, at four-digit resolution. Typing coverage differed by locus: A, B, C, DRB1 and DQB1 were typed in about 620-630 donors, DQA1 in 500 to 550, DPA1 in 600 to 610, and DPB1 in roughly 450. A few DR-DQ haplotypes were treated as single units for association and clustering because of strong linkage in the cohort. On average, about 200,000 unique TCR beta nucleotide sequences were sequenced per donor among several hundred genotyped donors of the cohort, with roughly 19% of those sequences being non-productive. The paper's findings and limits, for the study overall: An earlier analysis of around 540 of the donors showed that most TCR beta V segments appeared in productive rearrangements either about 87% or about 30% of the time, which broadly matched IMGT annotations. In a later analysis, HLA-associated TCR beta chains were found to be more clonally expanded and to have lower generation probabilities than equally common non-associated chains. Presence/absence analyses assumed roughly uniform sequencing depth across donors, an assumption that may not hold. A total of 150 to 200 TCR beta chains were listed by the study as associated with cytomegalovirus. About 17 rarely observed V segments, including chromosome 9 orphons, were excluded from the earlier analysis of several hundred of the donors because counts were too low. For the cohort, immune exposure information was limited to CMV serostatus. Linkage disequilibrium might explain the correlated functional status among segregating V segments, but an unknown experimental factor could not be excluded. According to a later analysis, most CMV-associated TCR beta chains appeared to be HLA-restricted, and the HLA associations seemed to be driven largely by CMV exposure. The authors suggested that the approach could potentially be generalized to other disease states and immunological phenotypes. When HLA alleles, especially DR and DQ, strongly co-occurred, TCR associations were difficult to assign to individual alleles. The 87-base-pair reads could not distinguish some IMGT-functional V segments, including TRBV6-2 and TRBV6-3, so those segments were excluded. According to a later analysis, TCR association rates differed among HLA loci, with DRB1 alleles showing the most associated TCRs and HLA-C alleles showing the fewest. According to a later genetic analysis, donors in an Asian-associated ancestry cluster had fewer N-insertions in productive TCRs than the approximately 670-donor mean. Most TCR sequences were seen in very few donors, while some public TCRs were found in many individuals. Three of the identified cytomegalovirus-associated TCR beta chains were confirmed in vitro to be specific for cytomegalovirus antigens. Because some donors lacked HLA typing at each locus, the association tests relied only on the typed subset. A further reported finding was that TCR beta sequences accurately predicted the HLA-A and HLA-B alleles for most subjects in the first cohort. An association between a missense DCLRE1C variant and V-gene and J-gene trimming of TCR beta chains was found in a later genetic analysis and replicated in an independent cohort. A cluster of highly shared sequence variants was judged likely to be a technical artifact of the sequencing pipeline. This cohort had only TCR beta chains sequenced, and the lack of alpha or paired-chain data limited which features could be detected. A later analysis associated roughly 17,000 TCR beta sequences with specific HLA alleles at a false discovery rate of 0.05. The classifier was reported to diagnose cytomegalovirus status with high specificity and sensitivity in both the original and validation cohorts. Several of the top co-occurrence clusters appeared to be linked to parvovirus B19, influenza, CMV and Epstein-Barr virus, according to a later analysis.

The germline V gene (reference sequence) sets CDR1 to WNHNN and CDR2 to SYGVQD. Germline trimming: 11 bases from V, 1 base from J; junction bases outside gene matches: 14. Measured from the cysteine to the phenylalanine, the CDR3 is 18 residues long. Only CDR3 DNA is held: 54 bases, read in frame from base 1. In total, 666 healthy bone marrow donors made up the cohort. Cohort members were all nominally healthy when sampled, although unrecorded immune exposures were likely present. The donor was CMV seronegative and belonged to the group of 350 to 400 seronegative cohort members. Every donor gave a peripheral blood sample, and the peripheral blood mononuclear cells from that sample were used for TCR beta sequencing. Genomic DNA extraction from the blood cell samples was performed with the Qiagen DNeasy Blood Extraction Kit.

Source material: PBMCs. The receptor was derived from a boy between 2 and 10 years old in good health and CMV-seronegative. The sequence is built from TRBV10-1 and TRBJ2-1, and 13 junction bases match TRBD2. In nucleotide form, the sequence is TGCGCCGGCGAGACCGGGACTAGCGGGGTAGAGTCCTACAATGAGCAGTTCTTC. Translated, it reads CAGETGTSGVESYNEQFF.